This T cell receptor beta chain stems from a study of T-cell memory formation after mild COVID-19. General study findings and limits: CD4+ contracting clones were found mainly in CM and EM, and CD8+ ones in EMRA.

Concerning this clonotype: Its antigen remains unknown.

The V and J ends lost 5 bases and 13 bases, in that order; junction bases with no gene match: 10. This CDR3 is built from 12 residues. The germline V gene encodes CDR1 SGHVS and CDR2 FQNEAQ. Employing constant-segment primers, 5'RACE generated TCR alpha and TCR beta cDNA libraries bearing sample barcodes and UMIs. TCRdb reanalysed the 5' RACE reads using MiXCR and keeps one entry per CDR3 protein. The sample consists of roughly 380,000 distinct CDR3 sequences, 25% to 30% of them appearing once. Material for sequencing was PBMCs or a T cell subset sorted from them (not recorded which). This sequence joins TRBV7-8 and TRBJ2-7; TRBD2 matches 8 bases. The source of this sequence is an adult woman who had mild COVID-19 (a few samples of this study predate the infection). Cell type and time point are not known. CDR3 sequence reads: CASSNSGNTVYF. CDR3 coding DNA: TGTGCCAGCAGCAATAGCGGGAATACGGTCTACTTC.